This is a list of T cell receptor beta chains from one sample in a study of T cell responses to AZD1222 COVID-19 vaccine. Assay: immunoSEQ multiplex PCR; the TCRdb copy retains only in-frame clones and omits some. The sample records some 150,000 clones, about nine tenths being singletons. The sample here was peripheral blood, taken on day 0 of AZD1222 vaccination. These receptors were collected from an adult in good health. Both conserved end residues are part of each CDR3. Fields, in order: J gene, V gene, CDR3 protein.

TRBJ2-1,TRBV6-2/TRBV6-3,CASSYNFVGLNNEQFF
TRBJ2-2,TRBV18,CASSPLQGARGELFF
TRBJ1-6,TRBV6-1,CASSEVDEGSYNSPLHF
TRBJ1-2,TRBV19,CASSTVGAYYGYTF
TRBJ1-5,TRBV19,CASSMTGFYPQPQHF
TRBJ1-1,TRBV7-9,CASSLPPGTKNTEAFF
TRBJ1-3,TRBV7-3,CASSLSSGNTIYF
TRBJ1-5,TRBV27,CASSLFGSGSAQHF
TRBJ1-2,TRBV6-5,CASSNLGGFHGYTF
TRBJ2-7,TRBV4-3,CASSQGPVAGGPLESEQYF
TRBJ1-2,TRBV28,CASSLLRSDLDGYTF
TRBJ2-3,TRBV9,CASSVANKRTDTQYF
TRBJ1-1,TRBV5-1,CASSSTSQGREAFF
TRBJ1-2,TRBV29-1,CSVVRRGTGYTF
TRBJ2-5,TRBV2,CASRVTGEETQYF
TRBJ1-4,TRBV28,CASSLSSGRERGKLFF